The rows below give T cell receptor beta chains drawn from one sample of a study of chemoradiotherapy in HPV16-positive cancers. TCRdb's copy holds only in-frame clones and misses some; the assay was immunoSEQ multiplex PCR. The table lists tens of thousands of clones, more than 75% of them singletons. Sample: blood, taken from a patient who underwent chemoradiotherapy. These receptors came from a human donor with HPV-associated anogenital cancer. CDR3s include the opening cysteine and the closing phenylalanine or tryptophan. Fields, in order: V gene, clone size, J gene, D gene, CDR3 DNA, CDR3 protein. A D gene is named only where the DNA matches it firmly. Size is omitted from some rows. Given values are once, few, many or a class for expanded clones.

V: TRBV5-1
size: NA
J: TRBJ1-5
D: TRBD1
DNA: TGCGCCAGCATCCTACTCCGGGACAGGCATTTTAGCAATCAGCCCCAGCATTTT
CDR3: CASILLRDRHFSNQPQHF

V: TRBV7-2
size: NA
J: TRBJ1-5
D: TRBD1
DNA: TGTGCCAGCAGCTTAAAGGACAGGGCTGGACAGCCCCAGCATTTT
CDR3: CASSLKDRAGQPQHF

V: TRBV7-9
size: NA
J: TRBJ2-3
D: NA
DNA: TGCGCCAGCAGCCTCGAAGATACGCAGTATTTT
CDR3: CASSLEDTQYF

V: TRBV11-2
size: NA
J: TRBJ1-1
D: TRBD1
DNA: TGTGCCAGCAGCTTAGGTCCCGCAGGGGGCAGTGGGACTGAAGCTTTCTTT
CDR3: CASSLGPAGGSGTEAFF

V: TRBV19
size: NA
J: TRBJ1-1
D: TRBD1
DNA: TGTGCCAGTAGCTCTCTGACAGGGAGATTTAACACTGAAGCTTTCTTT
CDR3: CASSSLTGRFNTEAFF

V: TRBV19
size: NA
J: TRBJ2-2
D: TRBD2
DNA: TGTGCCAGTAGCCGGGGGGGCCGACAGACCACCACCGGGGAGCTGTTTTTT
CDR3: CASSRGGRQTTTGELFF

V: TRBV6-5
size: NA
J: TRBJ1-2
D: NA
DNA: TGTGCCAGCAGTTACTCCTTTCAGAACTATGGCTACACCTTC
CDR3: CASSYSFQNYGYTF

V: TRBV19
size: NA
J: TRBJ2-7
D: NA
DNA: TGTGCCAGTAGTACCTACTACGAGCAGTACTTC
CDR3: CASSTYYEQYF

V: TRBV5-5
size: NA
J: TRBJ1-1
D: NA
DNA: TGTGCCAGCAGCTTGGAAGGCAGGGGGAACACTGAAGCTTTCTTT
CDR3: CASSLEGRGNTEAFF

V: TRBV6-6
size: NA
J: TRBJ2-3
D: TRBD2
DNA: TGTGCCAGCAGTTACTCTTGGACTAGCGATACAGATACGCAGTATTTT
CDR3: CASSYSWTSDTDTQYF

V: TRBV18
size: NA
J: TRBJ1-1
D: TRBD1
DNA: TGTGCCAGCTCACCAAAAACAGGGGCGCAGGGCACTGAAGCTTTCTTT
CDR3: CASSPKTGAQGTEAFF

V: TRBV9
size: NA
J: TRBJ2-1
D: NA
DNA: TGTGCCAGCAGCGTAGGGAGGGGCGGGGGCGCGGTCGATGAGCAGTTCTTC
CDR3: CASSVGRGGGAVDEQFF

V: TRBV7-6
size: NA
J: TRBJ1-3
D: TRBD1
DNA: TGTGCCAGCAGCTTACTGCCGGGACAGGGTAGCTCTGGAAACACCATATATTTT
CDR3: CASSLLPGQGSSGNTIYF

V: TRBV7-2
size: once
J: TRBJ2-7
D: NA
DNA: TGTGCCAGCAGCGGGACACTATCATTAGACCGGCAGTACTTC
CDR3: CASSGTLSLDRQYF

V: TRBV19
size: NA
J: TRBJ1-3
D: NA
DNA: TGTGCCAGTAGTATCTCCGGGAACTCTGGAAACACCATATATTTT
CDR3: CASSISGNSGNTIYF

V: TRBV28
size: NA
J: TRBJ2-7
D: NA
DNA: TGTGCCAGCAGTTTATTGGACAGCGGCAGGGAGCAGTACTTC
CDR3: CASSLLDSGREQYF

V: TRBV11-3
size: NA
J: TRBJ1-1
D: NA
DNA: TGTGCCAGCAGCTTAGGAGGGAACACTGAAGCTTTCTTT
CDR3: CASSLGGNTEAFF

V: TRBV5-6
size: NA
J: TRBJ1-6
D: NA
DNA: TGTGCCAGCACCATCTCATTGGGAGCTGGATCACCCCTCCACTTT
CDR3: CASTISLGAGSPLHF

V: TRBV10-1
size: NA
J: TRBJ2-1
D: TRBD2
DNA: TGCGCCAGCAGTGAGGCCCTAGCGGGGGGGGACAATGAGCAGTTCTTC
CDR3: CASSEALAGGDNEQFF

V: TRBV6-5
size: once
J: TRBJ2-1
D: NA
DNA: TGTGCCTCGAGGACCCCCCAGAAGAATGAGCAGTTCTTC
CDR3: CASRTPQKNEQFF

V: TRBV7-8
size: once
J: TRBJ2-1
D: NA
DNA: TGTGCCAGCAGCCCGAATTTCGGGGGGCCTCCGGATGAGCAGTTCTTC
CDR3: CASSPNFGGPPDEQFF